A single sample gave rise to the 14 T cell receptor beta chains below, sequenced in a study of Ad26.COV2.S vaccination and SARS-CoV-2 variants. Data came from immunoSEQ multiplex PCR; TCRdb stores just in-frame clones and leaves some out. The profile shows about 350,000 clones, less than 90% of them singletons. Treatment defined: around 19 received Ad26.COV2.S at low or high dose, single or two shots; about 5 received placebo; per-sample allocation not given. Day 63 after the first injection of vaccine or placebo was the sampling time. This specimen was peripheral blood, taken in a trial of Ad26.COV2.S vaccine versus placebo. Every receptor here comes from a person aged 18 to 59 who received the Ad26.COV2.S COVID-19 vaccine or a placebo.

J is TRBJ1-1 and V is TRBV18, with TRBD1 matching over 9 bases. The CDR3 runs to 15 residues. Per the germline V gene, CDR1 is KGHSH and CDR2 is LQKENI. V shed 6 bases, J shed 5 bases, and the junction held 10 bases outside the gene matches. The CDR3 region has the DNA TGTGCCAGCTCGCCCTCGGGACAGGGAGGGACTGAAGCTTTCTTT. This sequence encodes CASSPSGQGGTEAFF.

This chain joins TRBV6-1 and TRBJ1-2; 7 bases align to TRBD1. Germline V gene sequence: CDR1 MNHNS, CDR2 SASEGT. The junction had 9 bases not matched to a gene; V was cut back by 1 base and J by 1 base. This CDR3 is built from 17 residues. The chain's CDR3 is CASSEGLWTGNNYGYTF. CDR3 nucleotide sequence: TGTGCCAGCAGTGAAGGCTTATGGACAGGAAATAACTATGGCTACACCTTC.

This chain connects TRBV18 to TRBJ2-2, with a possible D match to TRBD2 (7 bases). Germline V gives CDR1 KGHSH, CDR2 LQKENI. This CDR3 comprises 18 residues. The germline V and J ends were trimmed by 2 bases and 1 base, with 17 bases remaining between them. CDR3 residues: CASSPYEGGGLNTGELFF. In DNA, the CDR3 is TGTGCCAGCTCACCATATGAGGGCGGGGGCCTGAACACCGGGGAGCTGTTTTTT. The entire variable domain, with the rest obtained from reference TRBV18 and TRBJ2-2, is as follows: NAGVMQNPRHLVRRRGQEARLRCSPMKGHSHVYWYRQLPEEGLKFMVYLQKENIIDESGMPKERFSAEFPKEGPSILRIQQVVRGDSAAYFCASSPYEGGGLNTGELFFGEGSRLTVL.

V and J are TRBV18 and TRBJ2-3; 7 nucleotides align to TRBD1. V gave up 3 bases and J gave up 1 base; unmatched junction bases: 10. Germline lookup yields CDR1 KGHSH and CDR2 LQKENI. This CDR3 has 17 residues. Written as DNA, the CDR3 is TGTGCCAGCTCACCCTTACCCGGAGACAGGGGCACAGATACGCAGTATTTT. Translated, it gives CASSPLPGDRGTDTQYF.

The rearrangement uses TRBV2 and TRBJ2-7; no definite D call. Germline CDR1 reads SNHLY; CDR2 reads FYNNEI. Trimming cost V 4 bases and J 1 base, with 5 bases left between them. This CDR3 spans 12 amino acids. The CDR3 region has the DNA TGTGCCAGCAGTGTCAGGTCCTACGAGCAGTACTTC. As protein: CASSVRSYEQYF.

This chain joins TRBV11-2 and TRBJ2-7, with D uncertain. Germline V lookup: CDR1 SGHAT, CDR2 FQNNGV. V was pared by 5 bases and J by 0 bases, with 8 bases between. The CDR3 runs to 13 residues. Written as DNA, the CDR3 is TGTGCCAGCAGCCGAACTACCTCCTACGAGCAGTACTTC. Translating it yields CASSRTTSYEQYF.

The chain is built from TRBV5-1 and TRBJ1-1; unclear D gene. The V gene lost 0 bases and the J gene lost 2 bases, with 5 bases spanning the gap. Germline V gives CDR1 SGHRS, CDR2 YFSETQ. The CDR3 sequence is 13 residues long. The CDR3 bases are TGCGCCAGCAGCTTGGCCTCTAACACTGAAGCTTTCTTT. Its protein is CASSLASNTEAFF.

The chain employs TRBV7-2 and TRBJ1-3; D unresolved. V was pared by 5 bases and J by 0 bases, with 14 bases between. Germline V gene lookup returns CDR1 SGHTA and CDR2 FQGNSA. The CDR3 sequence is 16 residues long. CDR3 residues: CASSPRASISGNTIYF. The CDR3 nucleotides are TGTGCCAGCAGCCCACGAGCAAGCATCTCTGGAAACACCATATATTTT. The full variable domain, completed using reference TRBV7-2 and TRBJ1-3, is GAGVSQSPSNKVTEKGKDVELRCDPISGHTALYWYRQSLGQGLEFLIYFQGNSAPDKSGLPSDRFSAERTGGSVSTLTIQRTQQEDSAVYLCASSPRASISGNTIYFGEGSWLTVV.

The V call is TRBV5-1, the J call TRBJ2-7; D call uncertain. Deletions cut 4 bases from V and 4 bases from J, with 9 bases between. The CDR3 covers 12 residues. CDR1 is SGHRS, CDR2 YFSETQ, per germline. The CDR3 region has the DNA TGCGCCAGCAGCCAGAACGAGTACGAGCAGTACTTC. Its protein is CASSQNEYEQYF.

This chain uses TRBV7-2 with TRBJ2-1, with 9 nucleotides matching TRBD2. The CDR3 totals 17 residues. The germline V gene encodes CDR1 SGHTA and CDR2 FQGNSA. J was trimmed by 5 bases and V by 0 bases; bases with no gene match: 8. CDR3 residues: CASSLAPLLAGNNEQFF. CDR3 DNA: TGTGCCAGCAGCTTAGCCCCCCTACTAGCGGGCAACAATGAGCAGTTCTTC. The entire variable domain, with the rest obtained from reference TRBV7-2 and TRBJ2-1, is as follows: GAGVSQSPSNKVTEKGKDVELRCDPISGHTALYWYRQSLGQGLEFLIYFQGNSAPDKSGLPSDRFSAERTGGSVSTLTIQRTQQEDSAVYLCASSLAPLLAGNNEQFFGPGTRLTVL.

The chain is built from TRBV4-3 and TRBJ2-3; tentative D call: TRBD1 (6 bases). Trimming pared 0 bases from V and 5 bases from J, leaving 12 bases between. There are 15 residues in the CDR3. Germline CDR1 LGHNA, CDR2 YSLEER. CDR3 DNA: TGCGCCAGCAGCCAAGAGAACAGGGAAGTAGATACGCAGTATTTT. This encodes CASSQENREVDTQYF.

The chain couples TRBV6-5 to TRBJ2-1; D is unresolved. This CDR3 spans 13 amino acids. V shed 2 bases and J shed 4 bases, with 6 bases lying between them. Germline CDR1 is MNHEY and CDR2 is SVGAGI. The CDR3 spells CASSYEAYNEQFF. CDR3 DNA sequence: TGTGCCAGCAGTTACGAAGCATACAATGAGCAGTTCTTC.

For the CDR3, the DNA is TGCGCCAGCGGACAGGACAATGAAAAACTGTTTTTT. It translates to CASGQDNEKLFF. The chain employs TRBV10-1 and TRBJ1-4, with 7 bases that match TRBD1. The CDR3 consists of 12 residues. Germline V CDR1 and CDR2: WNHNN, SYGVQD (reference sequence). After removal of 8 bases from V and 5 bases from J, the junction contained 2 bases not matched to a gene.

The V gene is TRBV3-1 (or the pseudogene TRBV3-2), the J gene TRBJ2-7, with TRBD2 matching over 15 bases. The CDR3 is made up of 16 amino acids. J gave up 2 bases and V 4 bases, and 3 bases lay outside the gene matches. The germline V gene encodes CDR1 LGHDT and CDR2 YNNKEL (reference sequence). This CDR3 is CASSLGLAGGAYEQYF. The CDR3 region has the DNA TGTGCCAGCAGCCTTGGACTAGCGGGAGGGGCCTACGAGCAGTACTTC.